A selection of T cell receptor beta chains follows, all from one sample in a study of memory CD8 T cells in hepatitis C reinfection. TCRdb's table, derived via immunoSEQ multiplex PCR, lists solely in-frame clones and lacks some. The sample has approximately 52,000 clones; nearly 90% are singletons. Sequenced sample: naive CD8+ T cells sorted from blood. The source of these receptors is a young man with hepatitis C virus infection. CDR3s include the opening cysteine and the closing phenylalanine or tryptophan. Fields, in order: J gene, clone size, V gene, CDR3 protein. The size field is filled for only some rows; it gives once, few, many or a size class.

TRBJ1-2,NA,TRBV28,CASRQGAGGYTF
TRBJ2-1,NA,TRBV7-2,CASSFPEAGFDSYNEQFF
TRBJ2-1,few,TRBV30,CAWSVQAASYNEQFF
TRBJ1-2,NA,TRBV7-9,CASSVDRDSNYGYTF
TRBJ2-7,NA,TRBV19,CASHDSGESSEQYF
TRBJ2-5,NA,TRBV11-2,CASSLLVASGGQETQYF
TRBJ2-2,NA,TRBV6-1,CASSVIIPGQGDVGELFF
NA,NA,TRBV19,CASSIPLGNSYEQYF
TRBJ2-1,NA,TRBV29-1,CSVAPWEGEPYNEQFF
TRBJ2-5,once,TRBV4-1,CASSQDQTDQETQYF
TRBJ2-2,NA,TRBV4-3,CASSQMGGFNTGELFF
TRBJ2-5,NA,TRBV5-4,CASSLEGQQETQYF
TRBJ2-1,NA,TRBV21-1,CASTGAHNEQFF
TRBJ2-7,NA,TRBV10-2,CASGAGIYEQYF
TRBJ2-1,NA,TRBV9,CASSSGTTGGEQFF
TRBJ1-4,NA,TRBV7-9,CASSSGTGGFNEKLFF
TRBJ1-1,NA,TRBV4-1,CASSQDPSLNTEAFF
TRBJ2-3,NA,TRBV27,CASSLSLTDTQYF
TRBJ1-1,NA,TRBV30,CAWAVMNTEAFF
TRBJ1-1,NA,TRBV30,CAWSVGGLTEAFF
TRBJ2-2,NA,TRBV5-4,CASREGPTGELFF
TRBJ1-1,few,TRBV7-9,CAPGGMNTEAFF
TRBJ2-3,NA,TRBV6-1,CASSDRELAGGTDTQYF
TRBJ2-3,NA,TRBV6-6,CASSYSGADTQYF
TRBJ2-7,NA,TRBV7-2,CASSLELGTGGNEQYF
TRBJ1-2,NA,TRBV29-1,CSVSTGGYGYTF
TRBJ2-2,NA,TRBV5-4,CASRLAGGVGELFF
TRBJ1-5,NA,TRBV6-6,CASSTNSNQPQHF
TRBJ2-7,NA,TRBV4-1,CASSQTGSEQYF
TRBJ1-5,NA,TRBV30,CAWSPGQPNQPQHF
TRBJ1-1,NA,TRBV19,CASSSYGTEAFF
TRBJ2-3,few,TRBV27,CASSPRVPDTQYF
TRBJ2-7,NA,TRBV27,CASSLSWGVFYEQYF
TRBJ1-1,NA,TRBV7-8,CASSMDTLMNTEAFF
TRBJ2-1,NA,TRBV5-6,CASRGGTGEFNEQFF
TRBJ1-1,NA,TRBV27,CASSWGGGAGVTEAFF
TRBJ2-2,NA,TRBV19,CASSMGQGALAGELFF
TRBJ2-2,NA,TRBV7-9,CASREAGELFF